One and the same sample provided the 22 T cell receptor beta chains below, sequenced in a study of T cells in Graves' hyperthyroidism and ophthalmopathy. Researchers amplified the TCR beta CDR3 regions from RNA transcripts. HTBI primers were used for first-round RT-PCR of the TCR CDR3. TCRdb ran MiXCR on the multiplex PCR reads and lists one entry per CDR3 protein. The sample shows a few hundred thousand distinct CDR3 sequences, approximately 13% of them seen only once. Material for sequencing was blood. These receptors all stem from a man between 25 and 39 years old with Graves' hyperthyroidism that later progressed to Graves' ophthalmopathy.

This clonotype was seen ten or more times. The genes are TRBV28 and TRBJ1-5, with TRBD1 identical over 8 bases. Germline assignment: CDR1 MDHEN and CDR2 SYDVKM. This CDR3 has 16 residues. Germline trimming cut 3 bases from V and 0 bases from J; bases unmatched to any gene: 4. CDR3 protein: CASSFRTGHSNQPQHF. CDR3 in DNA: TGTGCCAGCAGTTTCCGGACAGGGCATAGCAATCAGCCCCAGCATTTT.

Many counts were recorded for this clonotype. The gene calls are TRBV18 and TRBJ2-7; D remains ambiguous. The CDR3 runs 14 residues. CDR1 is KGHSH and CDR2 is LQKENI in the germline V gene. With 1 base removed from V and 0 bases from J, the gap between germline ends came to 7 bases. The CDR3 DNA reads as TGTGCCAGCTCACCACTTTCCTACTCCTACGAGCAGTACTTC. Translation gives CASSPLSYSYEQYF.

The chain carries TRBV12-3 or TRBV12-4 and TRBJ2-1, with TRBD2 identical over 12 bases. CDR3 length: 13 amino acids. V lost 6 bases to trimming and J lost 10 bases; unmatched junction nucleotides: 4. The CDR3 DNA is TGTGCCAGCAGCACCGGGACTAGCGGGGAGCAGTTCTTC. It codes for CASSTGTSGEQFF.

The CDR3: CSVEDRRGPFQETQYF. The CDR3 coding sequence is TGCAGCGTTGAAGATAGGCGGGGGCCATTCCAAGAGACCCAGTACTTC. V gene TRBV29-1 combines with J gene TRBJ2-5; possibly TRBD2 for D (7 bases). Germline CDR1 and CDR2: SQVTM and ANQGSEA. Deletions cut 0 bases from V and 1 base from J, with 15 bases between. The CDR3 runs 16 residues.

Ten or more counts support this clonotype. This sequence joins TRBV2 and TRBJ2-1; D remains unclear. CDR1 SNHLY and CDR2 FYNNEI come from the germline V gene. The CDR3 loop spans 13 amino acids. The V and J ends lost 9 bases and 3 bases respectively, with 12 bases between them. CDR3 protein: CASGEVGYNEQFF. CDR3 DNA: TGTGCCAGTGGAGAGGTTGGCTACAATGAGCAGTTCTTC. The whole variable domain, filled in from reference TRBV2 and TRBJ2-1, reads EPEVTQTPSHQVTQMGQEVILRCVPISNHLYFYWYRQILGQKVEFLVSFYNNEISEKSEIFDDQFSVERPDGSNFTLKIRSTKLEDSAMYFCASGEVGYNEQFFGPGTRLTVL.

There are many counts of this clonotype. The CDR3 coding sequence is TGCAGTGCTAGAGTACCGGGGAATGAAGCTTTCTTT. This codes for CSARVPGNEAFF. This chain joins TRBV20-1 and TRBJ1-1; D remains ambiguous. The germline V gene encodes CDR1 DFQATT and CDR2 SNEGSKA (reference sequence). CDR3 size: 12 residues. The V and J ends lost 1 base and 7 bases respectively, with 10 bases between them.

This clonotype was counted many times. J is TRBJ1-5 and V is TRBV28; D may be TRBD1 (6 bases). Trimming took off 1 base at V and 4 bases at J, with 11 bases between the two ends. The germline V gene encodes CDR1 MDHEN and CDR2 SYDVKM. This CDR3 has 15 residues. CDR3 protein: CASSLLTGGNQPQHF. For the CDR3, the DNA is TGTGCCAGCAGTTTATTGACAGGAGGGAATCAGCCCCAGCATTTT.

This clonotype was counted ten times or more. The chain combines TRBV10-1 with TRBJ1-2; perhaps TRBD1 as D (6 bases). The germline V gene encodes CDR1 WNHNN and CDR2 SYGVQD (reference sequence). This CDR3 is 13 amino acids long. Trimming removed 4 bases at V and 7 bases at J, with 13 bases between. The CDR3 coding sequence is TGCGCCAGCAGTGGAGACAGGATTGCTGGCTACACCTTC. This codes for CASSGDRIAGYTF.

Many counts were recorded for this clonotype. This CDR3 is CASSPPLLAGAYNEQFF. For the CDR3, the DNA is TGTGCCAGCAGCCCCCCTCTCCTAGCGGGGGCTTACAATGAGCAGTTCTTC. V gene TRBV7-2 combines with J gene TRBJ2-1; 10 bases align to TRBD2. The J segment lost 4 bases and the V segment lost 5 bases, leaving 11 bases of the junction unmatched. Germline CDR1 SGHTA, CDR2 FQGNSA. CDR3 length: 17 amino acids.

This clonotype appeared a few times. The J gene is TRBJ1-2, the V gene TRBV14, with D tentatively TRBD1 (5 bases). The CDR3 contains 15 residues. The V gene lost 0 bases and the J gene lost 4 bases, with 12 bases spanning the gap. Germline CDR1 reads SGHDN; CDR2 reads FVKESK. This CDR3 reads CASSQEGWRGYGYTF. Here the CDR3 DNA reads TGTGCCAGCAGCCAAGAAGGCTGGAGGGGCTATGGCTACACCTTC.

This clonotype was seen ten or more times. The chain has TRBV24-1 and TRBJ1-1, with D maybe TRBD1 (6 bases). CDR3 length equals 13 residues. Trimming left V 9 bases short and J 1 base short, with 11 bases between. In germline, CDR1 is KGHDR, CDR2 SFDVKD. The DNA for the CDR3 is TGTGCCACCGGGGCAGGGGAGAACACTGAAGCTTTCTTT. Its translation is CATGAGENTEAFF.

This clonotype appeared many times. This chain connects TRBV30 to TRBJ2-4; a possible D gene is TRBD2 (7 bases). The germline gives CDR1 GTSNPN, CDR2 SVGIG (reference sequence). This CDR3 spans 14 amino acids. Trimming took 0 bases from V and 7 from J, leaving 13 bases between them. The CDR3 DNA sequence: TGTGCCTGGAGTGTAGGGGGGGCAAGGAACATTCAGTACTTC. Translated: CAWSVGGARNIQYF.

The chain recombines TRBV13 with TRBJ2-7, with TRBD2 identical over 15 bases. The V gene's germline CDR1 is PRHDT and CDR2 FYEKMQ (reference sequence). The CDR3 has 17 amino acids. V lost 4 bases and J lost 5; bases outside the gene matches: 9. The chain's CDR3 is CASSSARTSGGADEQYF. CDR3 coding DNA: TGTGCCAGCAGCTCGGCCAGGACTAGCGGGGGGGCGGACGAGCAGTACTTC. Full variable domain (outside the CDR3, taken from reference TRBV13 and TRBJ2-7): AAGVIQSPRHLIKEKRETATLKCYPIPRHDTVYWYQQGPGQDPQFLISFYEKMQSDKGSIPDRFSAQQFSDYHSELNMSSLELGDSALYFCASSSARTSGGADEQYFGPGTRLTVT.

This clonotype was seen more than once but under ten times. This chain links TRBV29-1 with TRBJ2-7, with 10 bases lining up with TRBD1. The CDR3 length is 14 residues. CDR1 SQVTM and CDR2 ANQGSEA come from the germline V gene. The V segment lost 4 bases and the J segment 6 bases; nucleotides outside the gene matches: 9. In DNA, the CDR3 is TGCAGCGTTGCAATGACAGGGGGCTGGGGCGAGCAGTACTTC. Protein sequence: CSVAMTGGWGEQYF.

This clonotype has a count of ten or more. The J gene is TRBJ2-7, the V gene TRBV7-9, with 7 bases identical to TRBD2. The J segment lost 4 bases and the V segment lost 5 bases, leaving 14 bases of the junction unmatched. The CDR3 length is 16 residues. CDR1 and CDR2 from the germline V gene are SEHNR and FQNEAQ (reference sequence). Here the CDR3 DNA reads TGTGCCAGCAGCGGGAGGGACTTCGGAGGGAATTACGAGCAGTACTTC. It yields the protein CASSGRDFGGNYEQYF.

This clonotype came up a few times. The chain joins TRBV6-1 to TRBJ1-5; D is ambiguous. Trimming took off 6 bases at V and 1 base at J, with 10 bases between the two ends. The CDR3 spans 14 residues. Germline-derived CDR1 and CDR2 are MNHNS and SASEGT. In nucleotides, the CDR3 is TGTGCCAGCAGAGACGGTGGGAGCAATCAGCCCCAGCATTTT. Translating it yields CASRDGGSNQPQHF.

CDR3 protein: CASRGWTGNEKLFF. For the CDR3, the DNA is TGTGCCAGCAGGGGGTGGACAGGGAATGAAAAACTGTTTTTT. V is TRBV6-1 and J is TRBJ1-4; TRBD1 agrees at 8 bases. Germline V gene sequence: CDR1 MNHNS, CDR2 SASEGT. This CDR3 has 14 amino acids. The V and J ends lost 6 bases and 5 bases, in that order; junction bases with no gene match: 5.

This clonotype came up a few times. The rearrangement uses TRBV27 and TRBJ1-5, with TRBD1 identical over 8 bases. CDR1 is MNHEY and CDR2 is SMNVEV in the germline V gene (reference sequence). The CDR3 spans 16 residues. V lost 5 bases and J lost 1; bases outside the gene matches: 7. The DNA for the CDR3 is TGTGCCAGCAGTCCGTCAGGGGGCAGGAGCAATCAGCCCCAGCATTTT. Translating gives CASSPSGGRSNQPQHF.

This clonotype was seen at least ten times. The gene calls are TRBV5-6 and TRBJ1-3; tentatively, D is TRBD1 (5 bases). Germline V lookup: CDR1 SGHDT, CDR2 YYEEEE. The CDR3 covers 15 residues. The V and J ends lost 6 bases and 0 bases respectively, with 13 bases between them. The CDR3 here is CASTEMGRSGNTIYF. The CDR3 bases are TGTGCCAGCACCGAAATGGGACGCTCTGGAAACACCATATATTTT.

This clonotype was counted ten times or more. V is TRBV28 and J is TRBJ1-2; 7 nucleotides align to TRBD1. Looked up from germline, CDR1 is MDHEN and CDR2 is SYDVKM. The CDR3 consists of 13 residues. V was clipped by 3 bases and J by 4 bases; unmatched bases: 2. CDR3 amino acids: CASSLGTAYGYTF. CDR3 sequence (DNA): TGTGCCAGCAGTTTGGGGACAGCCTATGGCTACACCTTC.

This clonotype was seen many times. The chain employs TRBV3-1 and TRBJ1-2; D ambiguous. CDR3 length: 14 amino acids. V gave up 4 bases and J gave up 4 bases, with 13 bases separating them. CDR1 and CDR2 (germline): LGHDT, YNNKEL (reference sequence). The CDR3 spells CASSPRDRGYGYTF. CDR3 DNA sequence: TGTGCCAGCAGCCCCCGAGATAGAGGCTATGGCTACACCTTC.

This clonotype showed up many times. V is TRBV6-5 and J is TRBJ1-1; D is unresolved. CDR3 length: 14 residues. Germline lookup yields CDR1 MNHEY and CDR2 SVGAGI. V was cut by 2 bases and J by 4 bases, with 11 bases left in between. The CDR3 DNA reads TGTGCCAGCAGTTACCCTGGGCAGCTCACTGAAGCTTTCTTT. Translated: CASSYPGQLTEAFF.